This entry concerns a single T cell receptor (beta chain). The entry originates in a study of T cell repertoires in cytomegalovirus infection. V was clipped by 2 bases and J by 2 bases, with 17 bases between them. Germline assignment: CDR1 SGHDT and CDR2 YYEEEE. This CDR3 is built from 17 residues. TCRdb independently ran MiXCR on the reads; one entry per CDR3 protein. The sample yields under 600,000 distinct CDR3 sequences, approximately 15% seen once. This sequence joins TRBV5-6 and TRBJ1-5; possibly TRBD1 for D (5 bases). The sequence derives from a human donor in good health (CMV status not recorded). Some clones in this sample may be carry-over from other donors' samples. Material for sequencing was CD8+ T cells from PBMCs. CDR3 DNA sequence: TGTGCCAGCAGCTTTGTACCAGGGAAGAAGGGCAATCAGCCCCAGCATTTT. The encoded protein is CASSFVPGKKGNQPQHF. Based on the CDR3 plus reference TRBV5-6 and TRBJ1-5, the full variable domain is DAGVTQSPTHLIKTRGQQVTLRCSPKSGHDTVSWYQQALGQGPQFIFQYYEEEERQRGNFPDRFSGHQFPNYSSELNVNALLLGDSALYLCASSFVPGKKGNQPQHFGDGTRLSIL.